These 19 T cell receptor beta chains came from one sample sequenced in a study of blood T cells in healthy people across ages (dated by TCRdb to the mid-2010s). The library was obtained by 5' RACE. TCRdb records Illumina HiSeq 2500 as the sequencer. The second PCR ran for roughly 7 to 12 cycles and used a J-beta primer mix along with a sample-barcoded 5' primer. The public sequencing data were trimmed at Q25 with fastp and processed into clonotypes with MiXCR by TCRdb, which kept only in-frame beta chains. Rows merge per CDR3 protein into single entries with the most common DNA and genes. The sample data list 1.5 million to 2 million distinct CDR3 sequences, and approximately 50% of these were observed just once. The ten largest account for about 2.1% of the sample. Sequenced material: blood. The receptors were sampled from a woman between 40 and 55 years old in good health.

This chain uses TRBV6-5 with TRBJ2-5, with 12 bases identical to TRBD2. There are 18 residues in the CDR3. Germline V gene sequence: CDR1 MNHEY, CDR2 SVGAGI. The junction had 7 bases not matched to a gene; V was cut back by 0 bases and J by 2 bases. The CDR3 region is CASSYSGLAGGKQETQYF. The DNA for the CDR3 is TGTGCCAGCAGTTACTCCGGGCTAGCGGGGGGGAAACAAGAGACCCAGTACTTC.

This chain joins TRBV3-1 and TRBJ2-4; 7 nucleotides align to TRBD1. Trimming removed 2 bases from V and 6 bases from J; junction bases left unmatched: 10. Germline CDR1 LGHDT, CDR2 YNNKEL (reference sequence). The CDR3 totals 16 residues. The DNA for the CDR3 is TGTGCCAGCAGCCAAACCCCGAGGACAGGAGCAAACATTCAGTACTTC. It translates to CASSQTPRTGANIQYF.

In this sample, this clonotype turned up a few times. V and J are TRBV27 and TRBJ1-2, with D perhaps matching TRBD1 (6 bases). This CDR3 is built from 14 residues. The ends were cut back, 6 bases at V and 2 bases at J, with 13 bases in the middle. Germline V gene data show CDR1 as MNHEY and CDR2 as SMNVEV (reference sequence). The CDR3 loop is CASRKTGYNYGYTF. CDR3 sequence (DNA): TGTGCCAGCAGGAAAACAGGGTACAACTATGGCTACACCTTC.

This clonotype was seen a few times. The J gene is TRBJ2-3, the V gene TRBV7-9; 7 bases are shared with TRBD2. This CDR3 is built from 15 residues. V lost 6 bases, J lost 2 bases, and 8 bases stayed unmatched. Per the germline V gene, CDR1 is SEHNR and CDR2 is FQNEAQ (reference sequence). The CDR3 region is CASSPAGTTTDTQYF. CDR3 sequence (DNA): TGTGCCAGCAGTCCAGCAGGGACTACCACAGATACGCAGTATTTT.

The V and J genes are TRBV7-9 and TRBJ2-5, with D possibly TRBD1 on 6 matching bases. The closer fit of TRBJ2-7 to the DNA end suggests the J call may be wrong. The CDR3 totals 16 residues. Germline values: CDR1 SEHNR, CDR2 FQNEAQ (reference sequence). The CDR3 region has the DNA TGTGCCAGCAGTTCTAAGGGAGCAGGGGCCCGCTACGAGCAGTACTTC. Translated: CASSSKGAGARYEQYF.

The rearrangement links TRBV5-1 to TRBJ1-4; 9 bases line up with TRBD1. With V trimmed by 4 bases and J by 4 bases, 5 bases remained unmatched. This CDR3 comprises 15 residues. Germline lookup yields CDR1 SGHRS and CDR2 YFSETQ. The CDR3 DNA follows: TGCGCCAGCAGCAGAGGGACAGGGATTAATGAAAAACTGTTTTTT. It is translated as CASSRGTGINEKLFF. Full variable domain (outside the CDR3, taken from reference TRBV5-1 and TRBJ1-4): KAGVTQTPRYLIKTRGQQVTLSCSPISGHRSVSWYQQTPGQGLQFLFEYFSETQRNKGNFPGRFSGRQFSNSRSEMNVSTLELGDSALYLCASSRGTGINEKLFFGSGTQLSVL.

The DNA for the CDR3 is TGTGCCAGCAGCGTAGGGGGGACCACTGAAGCTTTCTTT. Translated, it gives CASSVGGTTEAFF. The rearrangement joins TRBV9 to TRBJ1-1; possible D gene TRBD1, 5 bases. Trimming left V 0 bases short and J 4 bases short, with 7 bases between. In germline, CDR1 is SGDLS, CDR2 YYNGEE. CDR3 length equals 13 residues.

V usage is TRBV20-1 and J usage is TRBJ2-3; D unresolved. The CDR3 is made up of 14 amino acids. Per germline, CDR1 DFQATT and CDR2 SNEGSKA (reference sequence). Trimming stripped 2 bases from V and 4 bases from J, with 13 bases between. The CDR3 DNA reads TGCAGTGCTAGACGGGTCCGGAACGCAGATACGCAGTATTTT. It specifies CSARRVRNADTQYF.

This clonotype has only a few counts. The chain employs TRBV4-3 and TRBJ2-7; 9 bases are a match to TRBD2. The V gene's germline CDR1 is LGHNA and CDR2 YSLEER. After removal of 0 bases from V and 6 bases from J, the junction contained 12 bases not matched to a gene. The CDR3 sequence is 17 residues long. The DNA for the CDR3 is TGCGCCAGCAGCCAAGATCCGGGGGGACTAGCTTCACTCGAGCAGTACTTC. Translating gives CASSQDPGGLASLEQYF.

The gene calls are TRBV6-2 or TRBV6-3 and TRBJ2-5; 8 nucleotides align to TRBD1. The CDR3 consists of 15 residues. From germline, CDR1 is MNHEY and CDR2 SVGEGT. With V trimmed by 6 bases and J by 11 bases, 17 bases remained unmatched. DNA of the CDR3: TGTGCCAGCAGAGACACAGGGGGTGGGGGCAATGAGCAGTACTTC. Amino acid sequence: CASRDTGGGGNEQYF.

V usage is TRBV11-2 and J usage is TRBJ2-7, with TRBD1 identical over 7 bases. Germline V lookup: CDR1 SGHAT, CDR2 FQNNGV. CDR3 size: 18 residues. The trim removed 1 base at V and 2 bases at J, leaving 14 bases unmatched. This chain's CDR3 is CASSLGGLGTEETYEQYF. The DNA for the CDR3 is TGTGCCAGCAGCTTAGGTGGATTGGGGACAGAAGAAACCTACGAGCAGTACTTC.

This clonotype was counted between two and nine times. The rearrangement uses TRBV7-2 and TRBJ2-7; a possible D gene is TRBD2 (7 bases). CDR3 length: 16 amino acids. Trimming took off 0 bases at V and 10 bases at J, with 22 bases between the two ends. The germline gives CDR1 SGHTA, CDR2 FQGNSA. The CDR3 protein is CASSLAGAGAPGIQYF. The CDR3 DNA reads TGTGCCAGCAGCTTAGCTGGGGCGGGGGCCCCGGGGATTCAGTACTTC.

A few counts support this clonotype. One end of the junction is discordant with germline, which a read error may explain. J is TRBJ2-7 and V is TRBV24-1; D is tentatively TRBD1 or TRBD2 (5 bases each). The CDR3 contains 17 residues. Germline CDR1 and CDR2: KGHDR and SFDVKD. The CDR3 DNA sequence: TGTGCCACCGGTGAGAGGGGCGCTTGGAGTAGTCTGTACGAGCAGTACTTC. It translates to CATGERGAWSSLYEQYF.

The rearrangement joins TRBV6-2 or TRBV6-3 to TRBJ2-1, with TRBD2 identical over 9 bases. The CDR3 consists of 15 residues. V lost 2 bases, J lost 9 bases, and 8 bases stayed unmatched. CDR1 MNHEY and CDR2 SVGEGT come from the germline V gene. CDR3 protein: CASSYGGSGRREQFF. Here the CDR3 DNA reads TGTGCCAGCAGTTACGGGGGGAGCGGGAGGCGTGAGCAGTTCTTC.

The CDR3 DNA sequence: TGTGCCAGCAGTGGGTCAGGGAACCCCACGGATACGCAGTATTTT. Translation gives CASSGSGNPTDTQYF. The rearrangement joins TRBV25-1 to TRBJ2-3; D may be TRBD1 (5 bases). Deletions cut 4 bases from V and 6 bases from J, with 17 bases between. Germline V gives CDR1 MGHDK, CDR2 SYGVNS. The CDR3 consists of 15 residues.

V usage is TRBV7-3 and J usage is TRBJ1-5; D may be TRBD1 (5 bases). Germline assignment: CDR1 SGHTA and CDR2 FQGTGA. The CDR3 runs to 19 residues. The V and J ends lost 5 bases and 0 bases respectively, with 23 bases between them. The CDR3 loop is CASSQHPRVEGHSNQPQHF. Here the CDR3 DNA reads TGTGCCAGCAGCCAACACCCGCGGGTCGAGGGGCATAGCAATCAGCCCCAGCATTTT.

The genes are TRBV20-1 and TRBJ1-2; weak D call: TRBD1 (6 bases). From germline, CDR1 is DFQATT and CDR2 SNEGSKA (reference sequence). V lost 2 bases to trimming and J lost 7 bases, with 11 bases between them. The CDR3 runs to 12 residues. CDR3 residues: CSARPQGGGYTF. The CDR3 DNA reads TGCAGTGCTAGACCACAGGGCGGTGGCTACACCTTC.

In DNA form, the CDR3 reads TGCAGTGCTGAACTACGTCAAGAGACCCAGTACTTC. It encodes CSAELRQETQYF. The chain links TRBV20-1 to TRBJ2-5; no clear D. V was trimmed by 5 bases and J by 2 bases, leaving 9 bases between them. The length of the CDR3 is 12 residues. Germline assignment: CDR1 DFQATT and CDR2 SNEGSKA (reference sequence).

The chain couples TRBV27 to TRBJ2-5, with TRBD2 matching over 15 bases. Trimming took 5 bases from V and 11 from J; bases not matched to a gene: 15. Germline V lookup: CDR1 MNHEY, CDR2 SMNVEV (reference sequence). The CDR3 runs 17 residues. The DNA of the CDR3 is TGTGCCAGCAGTCCCTGGACTAGCGGGGGGGCGTACAATGAGCAGTACTTC. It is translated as CASSPWTSGGAYNEQYF.